This T cell receptor beta chain appears in the sequencing data of a study of shared clonotypes between healthy human individuals (dated by TCRdb to the early 2020s). Study-level background: The cohort included a few men and two women between 18 and 49 years of age. To increase sequencing depth and limit assay-specific biases, different laboratories used diverse techniques to prepare libraries and sequence TCR repertoires. To estimate repertoire size and how much clonotypes are shared between individuals, the study performed deep sequencing of blood TCR repertoires from five healthy adults. Between about 0.94 and 10 billion PBMCs per donor were obtained by leukapheresis. For each donor, three plates each were used for CD4 naive and CD4 memory, two plates were used for CD8 naive, and one plate was used for CD8 memory.

Points the paper makes about the study in general: Only blood was sampled, and tissue TCR repertoires likely differ from those in blood. Because the study included a small number of donors, the genetic and exposure-history diversity represented was limited. Based on pairwise subsampling, the degree of clonotype sharing among donors was expected to be affected by sequencing depth. Larger estimated clonotype richness was generally found for naive subsets than for memory subsets. Sharing across several donors was observed for approximately 5% of naive CD4, under 4% of naive CD8, about 2.5% of memory CD4, and over 0.3% of memory CD8 clonotypes. Higher generation probabilities were observed for clonotypes shared by all four sorted-subset donors than for non-shared clonotypes. Even with the large sequencing depth, rarefaction of the sorted-subset datasets indicated that sequencing was incomplete.

As concerns this clone: Its antigen target is currently unknown. No quality values exist for individual bases; no much larger clone is one base distant.

TCR CDR3 regions were amplified from genomic DNA by multiplex PCR using the deep immunoSEQ assay. For each cell subset, the extracted genomic DNA was distributed evenly across all wells of several immunoSEQ 96-well plates, and each plate served as one replicate. For sorted subsets, about 200 ng genomic DNA, equal to tens of thousands of T cell genomes, was loaded into each replicate PCR. Purified libraries were quantified with a Qubit 3.0 fluorometer, sized on a Bioanalyzer 2100, and re-quantified with the KAPA Library Quantification kit. A separate single-read 150-cycle Illumina NextSeq 550 flow cell was used to sequence each immunoSEQ 96-well plate. From the authors' description of their analysis: Because the immunoSEQ output included only junctional sequences and no quality scores, the filtering could not be the same as the filtering used for full-length reads. Sequences were annotated with PyIR, a Python wrapper for IgBLAST v1.9, and V/J genes and CDR3 were assigned using IMGT germline references. Any read was removed if the V/J assignment was weak (E-value above 1e-6), the CDR3 was missing, or the read contained stop codons, out-of-frame junctions, or ambiguous translated residues. V3J clonotypes were defined as sequences sharing an identical inferred V gene, J gene, and CDR3 amino acid sequence. Percentage overlap between repertoires was computed as shared unique clonotypes divided by the size of the smaller repertoire. Three approaches were used to assess repertoire richness: RTK rarefaction, the Chao1 estimator, and Recon v2.1 estimates of unobserved clonotypes. For all TCRbeta clonotypes obtained by the gDNA method from a few donors, generation probabilities were computed with OLGA. The table was pulled from immuneACCESS by TCRdb, which kept in-frame rearrangements only. Such tables lose some clones; where checked, under half of the loss comes from unresolved V genes, and the rest has no known cause. V and J calls and clone size are those listed in that table; D and trimming were worked out from the DNA. This sample gives 2,500,000 or so clones in total; around nine tenths of them show up just once. Clones ranked in the top ten supply roughly 0.13% of the sample.

Donors were healthy HIV-negative adults with no recently reported acute infections or vaccinations. Only Caucasian adults living in Nashville, Tennessee, USA were represented among the donors. Magnetic negative selection was used to enrich CD4+ T cells, after which naive cells were positively selected on CD45RA and the negative fraction became the memory subset. Blood was collected by leukapheresis, and PBMCs were isolated by Ficoll-Histopaque density gradient centrifugation and then cryopreserved in liquid nitrogen vapor phase. Analytical flow cytometry was used to check the purity and quantity of each magnetically sorted T cell population. Genomic DNA was isolated from every sorted fraction and measured by UV absorbance on a Nanodrop 2000c. Relative to germline, V is 0 bases shorter and J is 1 base shorter, with 7 bases between their ends. The CDR3 spans 15 residues, from the cysteine through the phenylalanine. The sequence is cut down to CDR3 DNA, 45 bases in frame from base 1. From the germline V gene, CDR1 is MNHEY and CDR2 is SVGAGI.

This sequence uses TRBV6-5 and TRBJ1-5; no D gene is confidently identified. The receptor was derived from a man aged 18 to 35 in good health. Specimen: naive CD4+ T cells sorted from blood. What this sample's cell subset or site label stands for: CD45RA+ positively selected. The nucleotide sequence reads TGTGCCAGCAGTTACTCCTCGAGGAGCAATCAGCCCCAGCATTTT. The encoded protein is CASSYSSRSNQPQHF.